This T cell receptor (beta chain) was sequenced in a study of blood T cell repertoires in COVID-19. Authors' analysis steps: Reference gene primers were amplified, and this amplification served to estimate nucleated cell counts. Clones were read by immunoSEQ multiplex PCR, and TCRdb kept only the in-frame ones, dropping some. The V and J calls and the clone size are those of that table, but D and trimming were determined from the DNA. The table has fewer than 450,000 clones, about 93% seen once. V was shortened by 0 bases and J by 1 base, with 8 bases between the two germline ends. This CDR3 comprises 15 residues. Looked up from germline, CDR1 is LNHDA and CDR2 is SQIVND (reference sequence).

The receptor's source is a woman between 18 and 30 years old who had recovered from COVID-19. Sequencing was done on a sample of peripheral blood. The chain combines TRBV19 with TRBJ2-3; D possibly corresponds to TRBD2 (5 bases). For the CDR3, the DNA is TGTGCCAGTAGTATAGAGGGAGACCGCACAGATACGCAGTATTTT. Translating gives CASSIEGDRTDTQYF.